This TCR beta chain is drawn from a study of CD8+ T cells in alopecia areata. From germline, CDR1 is SGHDT and CDR2 FRDEAV. The CDR3 sequence is 14 residues long. V shed 6 bases and J shed 0 bases, with 11 bases lying between them. Sorting relied on CD4, CD8alpha, NKG2D, NKG2ACE and other markers applied to pooled cutaneous lymph node cells. Extraction and reverse transcription of RNA yielded cDNA as the sequencing template. The method was immunoSEQ multiplex PCR; TCRdb's version includes in-frame clones alone and lacks a portion of them. The specimen has about 300,000 clones, none found just once. Notes on the study in general: Relative to normal scalp, lesional scalp, especially alopecia totalis/universalis, showed higher clonality. Normal-skin resident alphabeta T cells also appear among scalp sample sequences. Clarity of TCR sharing across patients fell short of that in mice, possibly HLA-related.

This clone has ten or more counts. Its specificity is unknown. The gene symbols are mouse symbols. The observed sequence ends 4 residues before the CDR3 terminus, with the missing tail filled in from the germline J gene. The V gene is TRBV14, the J gene TRBJ2-3; maybe TRBD2 (6 bases). The sample was CD4+ T cells sorted from a lymph node. This clonotype was obtained from a C3H/HeJ mouse with alopecia areata. Strain MHC haplotype: H2-k. CDR3 amino acids: CASTHWASAETLYF. Partial CDR3 DNA: TGTGCCAGCACCCACTGGGCTAGTGCAGAA.